The 23 T cell receptor beta chains presented below share a single source sample, sequenced in a study of blood T cells in healthy people across ages. With a J-beta primer mix and a sample-barcoded 5' primer, a second PCR ran about 6 to 11 cycles. A single record per CDR3 protein comes from TCRdb applying MiXCR to the 5' RACE reads. Of 1.5 million or so distinct CDR3 sequences listed, about 43% were seen once; the top ten hold 7% to 9%. The specimen sequenced was blood. The receptors were gathered from a woman under 30 in good health.

The chain joins TRBV5-1 to TRBJ1-1; 8 bases align to TRBD1. J lost 5 bases, V lost 3 bases, and 9 bases had no gene match. CDR1 SGHRS and CDR2 YFSETQ come from the germline V gene. The CDR3 contains 15 residues. The chain's CDR3 is CASSSAATGVTEAFF. The CDR3, as DNA: TGCGCCAGCAGCTCGGCTGCGACAGGGGTGACTGAAGCTTTCTTT.

V gene TRBV5-1 combines with J gene TRBJ2-1; 13 nucleotides match TRBD2. With 3 bases clipped from V and 9 bases from J, the junction kept 9 bases outside the gene matches. The CDR3 runs to 16 residues. Germline lookup yields CDR1 SGHRS and CDR2 YFSETQ. CDR3 DNA sequence: TGCGCCAGCAGCTCTTCGGGACTAGCGGGATCGGGTGAGCAGTTCTTC. Its protein is CASSSSGLAGSGEQFF.

In this sample, this clonotype turned up a few times. The V gene is TRBV12-3 or TRBV12-4, the J gene TRBJ1-4; D is perhaps TRBD1 (5 bases). Trimming removed 3 bases at V and 8 bases at J, with 16 bases between. The CDR3 extends over 15 amino acids. The DNA of the CDR3 is TGTGCCAGCAGTTTCGGTTCAGGGTGGGAGGAAAAACTGTTTTTT. Translating it yields CASSFGSGWEEKLFF.

J is TRBJ1-1 and V is TRBV6-1; a weak D match, TRBD1 (6 bases). V lost 8 bases and J lost 4, with 17 bases in between. Germline loops: CDR1 MNHNS, CDR2 SASEGT. This CDR3 contains 14 residues. CDR3 sequence: CASAEGVWRTEAFF. CDR3 DNA sequence: TGTGCCAGCGCAGAGGGGGTTTGGCGCACTGAAGCTTTCTTT.

V and J are TRBV12-5 and TRBJ2-1; 7 nucleotides line up with TRBD2. Germline assignment: CDR1 LGHNT and CDR2 FRNRAP. The CDR3 contains 17 residues. J gave up 6 bases and V 1 base, and 12 bases lay outside the gene matches. The CDR3 DNA follows: TGTGCTAGTGGTTTGGGTAGGCTGGCGGGAGTCACCAATGAGCAGTTCTTC. The encoded protein is CASGLGRLAGVTNEQFF.

This clonotype was detected many times. The genes are TRBV12-3 or TRBV12-4 and TRBJ1-2; 8 bases fit TRBD1. The CDR3 contains 13 residues. V gave up 6 bases and J gave up 7 bases; unmatched junction bases: 7. The CDR3 here is CASRKPGGGGYTF. The CDR3 bases are TGTGCCAGCAGGAAGCCAGGGGGCGGTGGCTACACCTTC.

This clonotype was counted once. The V call is TRBV30, the J call TRBJ2-5; TRBD2 aligns across 9 bases. Germline assignment: CDR1 GTSNPN and CDR2 SVGIG (reference sequence). This CDR3 is 15 amino acids long. The V gene end was trimmed by 1 base and the J gene end by 5 bases; junction bases not matched to a gene: 8. Written as DNA, the CDR3 is TGTGCCTGGAGTGGTCTAGCGGGGATCCTGGAGACCCAGTACTTC. Its translation is CAWSGLAGILETQYF.

V and J are TRBV9 and TRBJ2-3; D gene unclear. Between the trimmed V and J ends, which lost 0 bases and 2 bases, there was a span of 7 bases. The CDR3 covers 14 residues. CDR1 and CDR2 from the germline V gene are SGDLS and YYNGEE. This CDR3 reads CASSVGYNTDTQYF. The CDR3 region has the DNA TGTGCCAGCAGCGTAGGTTATAACACAGATACGCAGTATTTT.

The genes are TRBV9 and TRBJ1-2, with a tentative D call TRBD1 (5 bases). The CDR3 contains 16 residues. Germline V CDR1 and CDR2: SGDLS, YYNGEE. V gave up 3 bases and J gave up 7 bases, with 22 bases separating them. This CDR3 reads CASSAQVGPSRGGYTF. The CDR3 DNA sequence: TGTGCCAGCAGCGCACAAGTGGGGCCATCGCGGGGTGGCTACACCTTC. Variable domain in full (rest from reference TRBV9 and TRBJ1-2): DSGVTQTPKHLITATGQRVTLRCSPRSGDLSVYWYQQSLDQGLQFLIQYYNGEERAKGNILERFSAQQFPDLHSELNLSSLELGDSALYFCASSAQVGPSRGGYTFGSGTRLTVV.

This chain connects TRBV7-9 to TRBJ1-6; unclear D gene. In germline, CDR1 is SEHNR, CDR2 FQNEAQ (reference sequence). V lost 6 bases and J lost 18, with 6 bases in between. CDR3 length: 8 residues. CDR3 sequence: CASRPGHF. CDR3 coding DNA: TGTGCCAGCAGACCCGGCCACTTT.

This clonotype occurred a few times. The chain carries TRBV7-9 and TRBJ2-5; D perhaps matches TRBD2 (7 bases). CDR1 and CDR2 (germline): SEHNR, FQNEAQ (reference sequence). Trimming pared 2 bases from V and 2 bases from J, leaving 15 bases between. CDR3 size: 16 residues. CDR3 residues: CASSLFAGAGQETQYF. For the CDR3, the DNA is TGTGCCAGCAGCTTATTCGCGGGGGCGGGACAAGAGACCCAGTACTTC.

The chain uses TRBV6-5 and TRBJ2-5, with 7 bases lining up with TRBD1. Germline V gene data show CDR1 as MNHEY and CDR2 as SVGAGI. V was pared by 5 bases and J by 1 base, with 4 bases of the junction left unmatched. The CDR3 is made up of 14 amino acids. CDR3 in DNA: TGTGCCAGCAGTAAAGGGACAGCCCAAGAGACCCAGTACTTC. Protein sequence: CASSKGTAQETQYF.

There are many counts of this clonotype. The chain combines TRBV10-3 with TRBJ2-1; 7 bases are a match to TRBD1. This CDR3 has 15 residues. Germline assignment: CDR1 ENHRY and CDR2 SYGVKD. Unmatched junction bases numbered 16, after V lost 3 bases and J lost 14 bases. The CDR3 sequence: CAISETPGQSEGEFF. CDR3 DNA: TGTGCCATCAGTGAAACCCCGGGACAGTCAGAGGGGGAGTTCTTC.

This rearrangement joins TRBV15 to TRBJ1-2; no clear D. V shed 3 bases and J shed 13 bases, with 36 bases lying between them. CDR1 and CDR2 from the germline V gene are LNHNV and YYDKDF (reference sequence). The CDR3 is 19 residues long. The CDR3 DNA sequence: TGTGCCACCAGCAGCTTACCCGGTGGGTCAGCAGGACCCACTTCGCCTGCCACCTTC. It specifies CATSSLPGGSAGPTSPATF.

The chain uses TRBV5-1 and TRBJ2-3; the D gene is possibly TRBD1 (6 bases). Germline CDR1 SGHRS, CDR2 YFSETQ. The CDR3 runs 17 residues. Trimming cost V 0 bases and J 6 bases, with 20 bases left between them. The CDR3 spells CASSLARRRGCLDTQYF. CDR3 nucleotides: TGCGCCAGCAGCTTGGCCAGGCGCAGGGGTTGTTTGGATACGCAGTATTTT.

V usage is TRBV6-1 and J usage is TRBJ2-7; unclear D gene. This CDR3 contains 12 residues. V was pared by 4 bases and J by 7 bases, with 11 bases between. Germline loops: CDR1 MNHNS, CDR2 SASEGT. The DNA for the CDR3 is TGTGCCAGCAGTGTGGACCGCCTAGAGCAGTACTTC. Protein product: CASSVDRLEQYF.

The rearrangement links TRBV6-2 or TRBV6-3 to TRBJ2-5; 7 positions match TRBD2. V was clipped by 2 bases and J by 4 bases; unmatched bases: 10. Germline V gives CDR1 MNHEY, CDR2 SVGEGT. The CDR3 extends over 16 amino acids. CDR3 residues: CASSYTSGTTIETQYF. CDR3 DNA sequence: TGTGCCAGCAGTTACACCTCCGGGACTACCATAGAGACCCAGTACTTC.

In this sample, this clonotype turned up a few times. This chain connects TRBV29-1 to TRBJ2-7; D tentatively reads TRBD1 or TRBD2 (7 bases each). The CDR3 totals 13 residues. Deletions cut 2 bases from V and 9 bases from J, with 17 bases between. Per germline, CDR1 SQVTM and CDR2 ANQGSEA. As DNA, the CDR3 is TGCAGCGTTGAAAGTGGGGAGGGGGCATGGCAGTACTTC. Amino acid sequence: CSVESGEGAWQYF.

This clonotype was detected only once. The chain uses TRBV24-1 and TRBJ2-1, with TRBD2 identical over 9 bases. The V gene end was trimmed by 3 bases and the J gene end by 3 bases; junction bases not matched to a gene: 5. Germline V gene lookup returns CDR1 KGHDR and CDR2 SFDVKD. The length of the CDR3 is 16 residues. The CDR3 DNA follows: TGTGCCACCAGTGATGCTAGCGGGGACCACTACAATGAGCAGTTCTTC. Amino acids: CATSDASGDHYNEQFF.

This chain uses TRBV20-1 with TRBJ2-7, with unresolved D. V was clipped by 2 bases and J by 0 bases, with 14 bases between them. Germline V lookup: CDR1 DFQATT, CDR2 SNEGSKA (reference sequence). The CDR3 has 15 residues. CDR3 sequence reads: CSARIFLPSSYEQYF. In DNA, the CDR3 is TGCAGTGCTAGAATTTTCCTGCCTAGCTCCTACGAGCAGTACTTC.

The chain carries TRBV28 and TRBJ2-5; no clear D. The CDR3 is made up of 14 amino acids. Looked up from germline, CDR1 is MDHEN and CDR2 is SYDVKM. Trimming pared 4 bases from V and 1 base from J, leaving 10 bases between. CDR3 DNA sequence: TGTGCCAGCAGTTCCCCGGACCGCCAAGAGACCCAGTACTTC. This gives the protein CASSSPDRQETQYF.

This clonotype was detected a few times. The chain uses TRBV4-1 and TRBJ1-1, with D uncertain. The V gene lost 5 bases and the J gene lost 6 bases, with 10 bases spanning the gap. This CDR3 region has 12 residues. From germline, CDR1 is MGHRA and CDR2 YSYEKL. Here the CDR3 reads CASSSRGAEAFF. The CDR3, as DNA: TGCGCCAGCAGCTCGCGGGGTGCTGAAGCTTTCTTT.

The chain carries TRBV4-1 and TRBJ1-6, with a weak D call TRBD1 (5 bases). The CDR3 has 18 residues. V lost 1 base, J lost 3 bases, and 16 bases lay in between. CDR1 is MGHRA, CDR2 YSYEKL, per germline. The chain's CDR3 is CASSQGRGGSRYNSPLHF. The CDR3 DNA is TGCGCCAGCAGCCAAGGCCGGGGCGGGAGCCGCTATAATTCACCCCTCCACTTT.